This T cell receptor beta chain was recorded in a study of T cell responses to AZD1222 COVID-19 vaccine. The study's findings and limits: Only after the peak T cell response were repertoires sampled. Clonal diversity was possibly underestimated; the donors were predominantly white British and more often female. Increased Spike-specific TCR breadth and depth were observed after two AZD1222 doses.

Deletions cut 7 bases from V and 3 bases from J, with 12 bases between. Germline lookup yields CDR1 MDHEN and CDR2 SYDVKM. The CDR3 spans 14 residues. Of note for this clone: Its antigen remains unknown.

Repertoires were generated with immunoSEQ multiplex PCR, while TCRdb's copy carries only in-frame clones and drops some. There are nearly 110,000 clones in the sample; about 89% occur only once, and under 7% lies in the top ten. This TCR was recovered from an adult in good health. Source: peripheral blood, taken on day 0 of AZD1222 vaccination. The V and J genes are TRBV28 and TRBJ1-4; a weak D match, TRBD1 (5 bases). The CDR3 loop is CASTSGGANEKLFF. Written as DNA, the CDR3 is TGTGCCAGCACCTCCGGAGGGGCTAATGAAAAACTGTTTTTT.